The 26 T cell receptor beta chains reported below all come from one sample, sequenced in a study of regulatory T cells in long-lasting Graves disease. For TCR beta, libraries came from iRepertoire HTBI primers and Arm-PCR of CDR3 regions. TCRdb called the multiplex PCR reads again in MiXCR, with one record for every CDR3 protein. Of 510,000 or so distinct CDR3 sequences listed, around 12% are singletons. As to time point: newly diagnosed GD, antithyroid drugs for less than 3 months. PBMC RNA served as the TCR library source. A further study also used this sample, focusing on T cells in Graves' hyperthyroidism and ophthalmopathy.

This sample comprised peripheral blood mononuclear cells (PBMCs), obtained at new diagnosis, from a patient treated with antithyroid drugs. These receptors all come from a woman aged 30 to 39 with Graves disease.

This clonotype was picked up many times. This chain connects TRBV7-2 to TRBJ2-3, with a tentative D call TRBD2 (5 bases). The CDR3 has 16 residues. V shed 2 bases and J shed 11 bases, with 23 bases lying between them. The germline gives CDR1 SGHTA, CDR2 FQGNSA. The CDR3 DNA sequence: TGTGCCAGCAGCTTAAACCCCGCTAGCAGCCTATACTGGCAGTATTTT. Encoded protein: CASSLNPASSLYWQYF.

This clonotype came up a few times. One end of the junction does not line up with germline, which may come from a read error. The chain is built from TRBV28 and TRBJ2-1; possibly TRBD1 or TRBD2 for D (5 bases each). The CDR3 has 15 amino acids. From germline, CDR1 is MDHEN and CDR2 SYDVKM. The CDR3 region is CASSSGPRLTVEQLF. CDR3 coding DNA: TGTGCCAGCAGTTCGGGGCCCCGATTAACAGTGGAGCAGCTCTTC.

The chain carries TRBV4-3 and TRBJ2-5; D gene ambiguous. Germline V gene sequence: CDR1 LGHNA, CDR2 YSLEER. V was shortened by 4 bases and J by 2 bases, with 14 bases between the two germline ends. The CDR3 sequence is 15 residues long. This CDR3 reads CASSRRMQAQETQYF. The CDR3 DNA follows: TGCGCCAGCAGCCGCCGAATGCAGGCTCAAGAGACCCAGTACTTC.

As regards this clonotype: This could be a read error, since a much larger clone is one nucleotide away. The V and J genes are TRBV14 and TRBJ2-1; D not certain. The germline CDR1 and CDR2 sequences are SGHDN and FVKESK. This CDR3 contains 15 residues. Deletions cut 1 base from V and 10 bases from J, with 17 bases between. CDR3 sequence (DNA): TGTGCCAGCAGCCAAGTGGGTGGTGTGGTCTACGAGCAGTTCTTC. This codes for CASSQVGGVVYEQFF.

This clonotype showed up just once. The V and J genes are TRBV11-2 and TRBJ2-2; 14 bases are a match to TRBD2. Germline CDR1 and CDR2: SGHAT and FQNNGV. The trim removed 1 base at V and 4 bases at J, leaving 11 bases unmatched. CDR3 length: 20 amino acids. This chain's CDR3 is CASSLVRLAGGTWGTGELFF. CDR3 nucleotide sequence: TGTGCCAGCAGCTTAGTAAGACTAGCGGGAGGGACTTGGGGCACCGGGGAGCTGTTTTTT.

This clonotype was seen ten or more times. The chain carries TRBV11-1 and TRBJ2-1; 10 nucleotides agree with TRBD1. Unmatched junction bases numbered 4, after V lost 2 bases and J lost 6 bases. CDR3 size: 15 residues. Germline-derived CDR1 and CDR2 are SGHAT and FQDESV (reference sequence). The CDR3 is CASSLTGTGANEQFF. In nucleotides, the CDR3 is TGTGCCAGCAGCTTAACCGGGACAGGGGCCAATGAGCAGTTCTTC.

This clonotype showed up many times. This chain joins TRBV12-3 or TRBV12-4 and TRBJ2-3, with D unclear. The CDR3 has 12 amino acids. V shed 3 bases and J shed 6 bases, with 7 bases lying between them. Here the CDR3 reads CASSFVPDTQYF. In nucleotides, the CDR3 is TGTGCCAGCAGTTTCGTACCCGATACGCAGTATTTT.

The CDR3 DNA reads as TGTGCCAGCAGTCCCGGACAGGGGGCGCATGGCTACACCTTC. Translating gives CASSPGQGAHGYTF. This chain links TRBV2 with TRBJ1-2; TRBD1 matches 11 bases. Trimming removed 5 bases from V and 6 bases from J; junction bases left unmatched: 5. Germline-derived CDR1 and CDR2 are SNHLY and FYNNEI. This CDR3 has 14 residues.

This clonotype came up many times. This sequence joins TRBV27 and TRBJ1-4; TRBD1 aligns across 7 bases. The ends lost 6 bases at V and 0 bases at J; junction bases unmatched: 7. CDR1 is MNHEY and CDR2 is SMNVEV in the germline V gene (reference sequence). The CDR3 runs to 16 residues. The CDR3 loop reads CASRETGLATNEKLFF. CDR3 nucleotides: TGTGCCAGCAGGGAGACAGGGCTGGCAACTAATGAAAAACTGTTTTTT.

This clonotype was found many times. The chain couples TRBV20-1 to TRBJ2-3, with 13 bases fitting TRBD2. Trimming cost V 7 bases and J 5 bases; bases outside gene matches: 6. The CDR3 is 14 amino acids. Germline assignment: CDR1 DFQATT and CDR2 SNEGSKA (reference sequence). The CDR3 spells CSDTRTSGGDTQYF. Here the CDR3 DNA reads TGCAGTGATACAAGGACTAGCGGGGGAGATACGCAGTATTTT.

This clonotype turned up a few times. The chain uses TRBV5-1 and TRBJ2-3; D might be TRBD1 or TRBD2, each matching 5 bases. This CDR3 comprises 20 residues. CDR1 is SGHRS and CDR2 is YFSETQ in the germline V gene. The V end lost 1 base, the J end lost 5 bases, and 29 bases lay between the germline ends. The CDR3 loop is CASSLYPRTGARSQLDTQYF. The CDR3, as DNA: TGCGCCAGCAGCTTGTACCCACGGACCGGGGCACGCTCCCAACTAGATACGCAGTATTTT.

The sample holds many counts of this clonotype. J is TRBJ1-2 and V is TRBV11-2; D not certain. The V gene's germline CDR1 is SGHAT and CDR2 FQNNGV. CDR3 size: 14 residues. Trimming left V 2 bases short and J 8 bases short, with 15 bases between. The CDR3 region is CASSLTDGTIGYTF. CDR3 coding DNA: TGTGCCAGCAGCTTAACGGACGGCACTATCGGCTACACCTTC.

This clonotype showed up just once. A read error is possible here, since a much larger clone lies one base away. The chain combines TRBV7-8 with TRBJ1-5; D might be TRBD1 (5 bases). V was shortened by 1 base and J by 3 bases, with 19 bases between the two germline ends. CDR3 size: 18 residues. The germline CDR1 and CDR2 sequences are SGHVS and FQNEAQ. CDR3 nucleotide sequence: TGTGCCAGCAGCTTAGGGCTGGGCGGGGGTGGTGACAATCAGCCCCAGCATTTT. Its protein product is CASSLGLGGGGDNQPQHF. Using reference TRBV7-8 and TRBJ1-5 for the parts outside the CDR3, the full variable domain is GAGVSQSPRYKVAKRGQDVALRCDPISGHVSLFWYQQALGQGPEFLTYFQNEAQLDKSGLPSDRFFAERPEGSVSTLKIQRTQQEDSAVYLCASSLGLGGGGDNQPQHFGDGTRLSIL.

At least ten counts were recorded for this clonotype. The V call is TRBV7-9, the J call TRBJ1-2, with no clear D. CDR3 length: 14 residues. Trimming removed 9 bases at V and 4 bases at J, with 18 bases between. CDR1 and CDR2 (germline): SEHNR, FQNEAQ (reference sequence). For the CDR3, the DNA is TGTGCCAGTTCCCCGGTTACTGTCTCCTATGGCTACACCTTC. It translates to CASSPVTVSYGYTF.

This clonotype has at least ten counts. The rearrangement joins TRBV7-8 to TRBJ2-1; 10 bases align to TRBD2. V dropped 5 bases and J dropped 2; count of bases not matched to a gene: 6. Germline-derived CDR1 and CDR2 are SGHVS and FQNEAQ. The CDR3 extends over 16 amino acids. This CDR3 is CASSPLAGEAYNEQFF. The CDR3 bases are TGTGCCAGCAGCCCCCTAGCGGGAGAGGCCTACAATGAGCAGTTCTTC.

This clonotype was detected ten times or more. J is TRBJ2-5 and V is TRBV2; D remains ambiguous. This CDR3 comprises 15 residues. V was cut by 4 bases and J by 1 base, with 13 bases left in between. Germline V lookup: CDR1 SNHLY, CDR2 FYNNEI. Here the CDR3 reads CASSVVSPGQETQYF. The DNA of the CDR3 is TGTGCCAGCAGTGTTGTCTCTCCAGGCCAAGAGACCCAGTACTTC.

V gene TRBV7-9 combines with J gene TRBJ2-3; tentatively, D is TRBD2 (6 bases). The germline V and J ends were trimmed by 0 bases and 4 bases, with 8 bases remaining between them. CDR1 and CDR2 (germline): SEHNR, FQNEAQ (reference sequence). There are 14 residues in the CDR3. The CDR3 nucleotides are TGTGCCAGCAGCTTAGCCGGGAGCCCAGATACGCAGTATTTT. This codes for CASSLAGSPDTQYF.

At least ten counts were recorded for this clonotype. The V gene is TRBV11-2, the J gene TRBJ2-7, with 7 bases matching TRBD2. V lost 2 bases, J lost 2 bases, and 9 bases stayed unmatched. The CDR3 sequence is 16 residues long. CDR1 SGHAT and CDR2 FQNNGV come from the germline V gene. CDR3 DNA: TGTGCCAGCAGCTTACGGTCGGGGGGAAGTCCCTACGAGCAGTACTTC. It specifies CASSLRSGGSPYEQYF. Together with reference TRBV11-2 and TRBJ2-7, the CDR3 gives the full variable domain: EAGVAQSPRYKIIEKRQSVAFWCNPISGHATLYWYQQILGQGPKLLIQFQNNGVVDDSQLPKDRFSAERLKGVDSTLKIQPAKLEDSAVYLCASSLRSGGSPYEQYFGPGTRLTVT.

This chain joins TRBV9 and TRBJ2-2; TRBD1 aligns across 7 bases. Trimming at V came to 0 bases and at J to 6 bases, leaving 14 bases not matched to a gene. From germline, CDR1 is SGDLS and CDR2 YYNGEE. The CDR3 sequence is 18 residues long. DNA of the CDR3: TGTGCCAGCAGCGTAGTCCAGGGGACAGAAAAACTTCCCGGGGAGCTGTTTTTT. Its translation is CASSVVQGTEKLPGELFF.

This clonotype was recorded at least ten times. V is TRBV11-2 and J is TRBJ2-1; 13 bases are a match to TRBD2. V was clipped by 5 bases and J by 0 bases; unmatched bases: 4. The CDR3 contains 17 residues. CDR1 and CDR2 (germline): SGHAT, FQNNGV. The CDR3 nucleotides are TGTGCCAGCAGCGCCGGGACTAGCGGGGCCTCCTACAATGAGCAGTTCTTC. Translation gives CASSAGTSGASYNEQFF.

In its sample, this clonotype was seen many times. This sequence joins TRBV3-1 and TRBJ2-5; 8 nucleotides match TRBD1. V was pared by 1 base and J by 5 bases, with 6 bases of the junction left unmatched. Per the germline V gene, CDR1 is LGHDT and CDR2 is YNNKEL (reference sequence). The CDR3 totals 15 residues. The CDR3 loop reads CASSQVGQATETQYF. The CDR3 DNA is TGTGCCAGCAGCCAAGTGGGACAGGCTACGGAGACCCAGTACTTC.

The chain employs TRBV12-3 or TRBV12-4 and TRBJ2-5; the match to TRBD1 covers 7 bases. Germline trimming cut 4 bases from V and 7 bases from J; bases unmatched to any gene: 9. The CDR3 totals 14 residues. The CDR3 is CASSYLDRPSTQYF. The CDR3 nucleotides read TGTGCCAGCAGTTACCTGGACAGGCCCTCGACCCAGTACTTC.

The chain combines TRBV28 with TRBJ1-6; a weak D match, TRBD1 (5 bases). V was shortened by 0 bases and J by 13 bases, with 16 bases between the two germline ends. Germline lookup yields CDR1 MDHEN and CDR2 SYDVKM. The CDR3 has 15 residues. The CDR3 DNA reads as TGTGCCAGCAGTTTATGGGGCAGGGTAGAGGTCCCCCTCCACTTT. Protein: CASSLWGRVEVPLHF.

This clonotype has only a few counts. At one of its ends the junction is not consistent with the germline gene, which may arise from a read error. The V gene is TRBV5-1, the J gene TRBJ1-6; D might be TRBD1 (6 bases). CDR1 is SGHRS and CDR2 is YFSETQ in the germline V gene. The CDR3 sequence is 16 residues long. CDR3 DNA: TGTGCCAGCAGCTTTTCGGGGGGCGACTATAATTCACCCCTCCACTTT. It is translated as CASSFSGGDYNSPLHF. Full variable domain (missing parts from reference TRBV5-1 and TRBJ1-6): KAGVTQTPRYLIKTRGQQVTLSCSPISGHRSVSWYQQTPGQGLQFLFEYFSETQRNKGNFPGRFSGRQFSNSRSEMNVSTLELGDSALYLCASSFSGGDYNSPLHFGNGTRLTVT.

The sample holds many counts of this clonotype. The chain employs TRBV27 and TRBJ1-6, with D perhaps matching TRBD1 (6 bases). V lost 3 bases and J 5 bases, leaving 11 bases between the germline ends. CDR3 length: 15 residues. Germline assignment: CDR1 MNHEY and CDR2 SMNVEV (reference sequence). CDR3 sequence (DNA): TGTGCCAGCAGTTTCAGGGGTCCGAATAATTCACCCCTCCACTTT. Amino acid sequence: CASSFRGPNNSPLHF.

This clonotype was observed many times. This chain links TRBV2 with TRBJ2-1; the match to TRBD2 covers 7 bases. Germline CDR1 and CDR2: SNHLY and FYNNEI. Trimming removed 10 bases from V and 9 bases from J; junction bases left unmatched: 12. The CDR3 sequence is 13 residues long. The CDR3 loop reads CAISPGRLSEQFF. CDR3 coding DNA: TGTGCCATTTCCCCCGGGAGGCTGAGTGAGCAGTTCTTC.